This TCR beta chain was sequenced during a study of blood T cell repertoires in COVID-19. About the study: The origin of the acute and convalescent COVID-19 samples was the United States, Italy and Spain.

The germline CDR1 and CDR2 sequences are SGHTS and YDEGEE. The germline V and J ends were trimmed by 4 bases and 8 bases, with 19 bases remaining between them. CDR3 length: 15 amino acids. Study processing details: From reference gene primer amplification, estimates of nucleated cell counts were derived. The repertoire was sequenced with immunoSEQ multiplex PCR; TCRdb's copy has only in-frame clones and lacks some. The V and J calls and clone size are taken from that table; D and trimming were inferred from the DNA. The data contain some 200,000 clones, roughly 87% of them seen just once; the ten biggest clones take up approximately 12%.

The sequenced material came from peripheral blood. The TCR originated in a woman younger than 35 who had recovered from COVID-19. The rearrangement links TRBV5-8 to TRBJ2-1, with D tentatively TRBD2 (6 bases). The CDR3 protein is CASSAEEGGHDEQFF. The CDR3 DNA is TGTGCCAGCAGCGCCGAGGAGGGCGGTCACGATGAGCAGTTCTTC. Filled out from reference TRBV5-8 and TRBJ2-1, the complete variable domain reads EAGVTQSPTHLIKTRGQQATLRCSPISGHTSVYWYQQALGLGLQFLLWYDEGEERNRGNFPPRFSGRQFPNYSSELNVNALELEDSALYLCASSAEEGGHDEQFFGPGTRLTVL.